Below are 13 T cell receptor beta chains sequenced from a single sample in a study of early T cells in non-severe SARS-CoV-2 infection. In TCRdb, the 5' RACE reads were re-called with MiXCR into one record per CDR3 protein. The profile shows about 35,000 distinct CDR3 sequences, around 4.1% of them singletons. The material sequenced was whole blood. The receptor source for this set is an adult who was a healthcare worker with PCR-confirmed SARS-CoV-2 infection or an uninfected control (not recorded which).

The table lists this clonotype with many counts. The chain recombines TRBV20-1 with TRBJ2-7, with D possibly being TRBD2 (6 bases). This CDR3 is built from 14 residues. V was cut by 5 bases and J by 3 bases, with 17 bases left in between. Germline CDR1 and CDR2: DFQATT and SNEGSKA (reference sequence). CDR3 nucleotide sequence: TGCAGTGCTTCCCGGGACTCCCGGCTCTACGAGCAGTACTTC. Translation gives CSASRDSRLYEQYF.

This clonotype occurred many times. J is TRBJ2-1 and V is TRBV11-3; the D gene is possibly TRBD1 (5 bases). V dropped 3 bases and J dropped 9 bases, with 18 bases sitting between them. The CDR3 runs to 15 residues. CDR1 is SGHNT and CDR2 is YENEEA in the germline V gene. The CDR3 reads CASSFSTDTSFEQFF. For the CDR3, the DNA is TGTGCCAGCAGCTTCTCTACGGACACTTCCTTTGAGCAGTTCTTC.

A remark on this clonotype: This may come from a read error, since a much larger clone is one base off. For the CDR3, the DNA is TGTGCCAGCAGCTTGACGGGCGGGGTCCTAGATACGCAGTATTTT. Translated, it gives CASSLTGGVLDTQYF. This chain joins TRBV5-6 and TRBJ2-3; weak D call: TRBD2 (6 bases). CDR3 length equals 15 residues. Germline V gene sequence: CDR1 SGHDT, CDR2 YYEEEE. V was pared by 1 base and J by 5 bases, with 14 bases between. Complete variable domain (other parts from reference TRBV5-6 and TRBJ2-3): DAGVTQSPTHLIKTRGQQVTLRCSPKSGHDTVSWYQQALGQGPQFIFQYYEEEERQRGNFPDRFSGHQFPNYSSELNVNALLLGDSALYLCASSLTGGVLDTQYFGPGTRLTVL.

This clonotype was detected many times. The chain carries TRBV20-1 and TRBJ2-1, with TRBD2 matching 10 bases. The length of the CDR3 is 16 residues. The V and J ends lost 6 bases and 15 bases, in that order; junction bases with no gene match: 23. The germline V gene encodes CDR1 DFQATT and CDR2 SNEGSKA (reference sequence). DNA of the CDR3: TGCAGTGCCAGGGGAACTAGCGGGACCTCAACTCCTTTGACGTTCTTC. The encoded protein is CSARGTSGTSTPLTFF.

This clonotype was seen at least ten times. This chain connects TRBV11-3 to TRBJ2-1; D possibly corresponds to TRBD2 (5 bases). The CDR3 length is 13 residues. Per the germline V gene, CDR1 is SGHNT and CDR2 is YENEEA. Trimming removed 2 bases at V and 10 bases at J, with 12 bases between. The CDR3 reads CASSLWELGEQFF. The CDR3 DNA is TGTGCCAGCAGCTTATGGGAGTTGGGAGAGCAGTTCTTC.

This clonotype has a count of ten or more. The rearrangement joins TRBV19 to TRBJ2-5; perhaps TRBD1 as D (6 bases). CDR1 and CDR2 from the germline V gene are LNHDA and SQIVND (reference sequence). Trimming took 3 bases from V and 0 from J, leaving 11 bases between them. This CDR3 spans 15 amino acids. The CDR3 coding sequence is TGTGCCAGTAGTATCGGACAGAGCGACCAAGAGACCCAGTACTTC. Encoded protein: CASSIGQSDQETQYF. The full variable domain, its missing parts supplied by reference TRBV19 and TRBJ2-5, is DGGITQSPKYLFRKEGQNVTLSCEQNLNHDAMYWYRQDPGQGLRLIYYSQIVNDFQKGDIAEGYSVSREKKESFPLTVTSAQKNPTAFYLCASSIGQSDQETQYFGPGTRLLVL.

This clonotype was seen many times. The genes are TRBV20-1 and TRBJ1-2, with D possibly being TRBD1 (5 bases). With 2 bases removed from V and 2 bases from J, the gap between germline ends came to 15 bases. Germline V gene data show CDR1 as DFQATT and CDR2 as SNEGSKA (reference sequence). The CDR3 extends over 15 amino acids. The DNA for the CDR3 is TGCAGTGCTAGAATCGCCGGGACGGCAAACTATGGCTACACCTTC. Its translation is CSARIAGTANYGYTF.

This clonotype was counted many times. The chain has TRBV9 and TRBJ1-6, with 8 positions matching TRBD1. The CDR3 contains 17 residues. J was trimmed by 7 bases and V by 5 bases; bases with no gene match: 14. CDR1 and CDR2 (germline): SGDLS, YYNGEE. The CDR3 coding sequence is TGTGCCAGCAGTGACCCGACAGGGGTGAGCTCAAATTCACCCCTCCACTTT. Translating it yields CASSDPTGVSSNSPLHF.

This clonotype was recorded many times. The CDR3 nucleotides are TGTGCCAGCAGCTTAGCGCCGTCGACAGCGGGTGAGCAGTTCTTC. It codes for CASSLAPSTAGEQFF. V and J are TRBV7-7 and TRBJ2-1; D possibly corresponds to TRBD2 (6 bases). V was shortened by 0 bases and J by 9 bases, with 15 bases between the two germline ends. This CDR3 has 15 residues. Germline V gene data show CDR1 as SSHAT and CDR2 as FNYEAQ (reference sequence).

This clonotype was counted at least ten times. The rearrangement links TRBV5-1 to TRBJ2-1; D is unclear. Germline CDR1 is SGHRS and CDR2 is YFSETQ. This CDR3 spans 13 amino acids. V was cut by 7 bases and J by 7 bases, with 15 bases left in between. CDR3 sequence reads: CASSPQGWNEQFF. CDR3 DNA sequence: TGCGCCAGCTCCCCCCAAGGGTGGAATGAGCAGTTCTTC.

This clonotype has ten or more counts. This rearrangement joins TRBV7-8 to TRBJ1-4; TRBD1 might be the D (5 bases). This CDR3 is built from 15 residues. The germline V gene has CDR1 SGHVS and CDR2 FQNEAQ. V lost 2 bases and J lost 5, with 12 bases in between. The CDR3 nucleotides read TGTGCCAGCAGCTTAAAACAGGTCCTAAATGAAAAACTGTTTTTT. Amino acids: CASSLKQVLNEKLFF.

In this sample, this clonotype turned up many times. V is TRBV7-3 and J is TRBJ2-2; the D is unclear. Trimming took 1 base from V and 7 from J, leaving 7 bases between them. There are 13 residues in the CDR3. Germline V gene data show CDR1 as SGHTA and CDR2 as FQGTGA. The DNA of the CDR3 is TGTGCCAGCAGCTTAAGCCTTATCGGGGAGCTGTTTTTT. It yields the protein CASSLSLIGELFF.

This clonotype was detected many times. The CDR3 loop is CASSFTLTGTESGYTF. The DNA of the CDR3 is TGTGCCAGCAGCTTTACCCTGACCGGGACAGAAAGTGGCTACACCTTC. V and J are TRBV7-2 and TRBJ1-2; 7 bases are shared with TRBD1. Germline CDR1 and CDR2: SGHTA and FQGNSA. V was pared by 3 bases and J by 7 bases, with 14 bases of the junction left unmatched. The CDR3 runs to 16 residues.